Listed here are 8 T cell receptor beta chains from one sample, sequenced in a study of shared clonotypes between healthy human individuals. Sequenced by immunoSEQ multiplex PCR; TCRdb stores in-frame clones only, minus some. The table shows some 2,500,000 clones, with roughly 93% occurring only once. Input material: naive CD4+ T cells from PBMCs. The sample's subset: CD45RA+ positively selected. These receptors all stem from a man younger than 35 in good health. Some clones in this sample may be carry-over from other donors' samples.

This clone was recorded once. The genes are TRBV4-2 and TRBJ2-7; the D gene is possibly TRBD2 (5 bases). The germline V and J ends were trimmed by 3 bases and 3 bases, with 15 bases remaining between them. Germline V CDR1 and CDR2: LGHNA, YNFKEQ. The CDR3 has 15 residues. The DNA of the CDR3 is TGTGCCAGCAGCCAGCGGGCCTCGGACGACTACGAGCAGTACTTC. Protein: CASSQRASDDYEQYF.

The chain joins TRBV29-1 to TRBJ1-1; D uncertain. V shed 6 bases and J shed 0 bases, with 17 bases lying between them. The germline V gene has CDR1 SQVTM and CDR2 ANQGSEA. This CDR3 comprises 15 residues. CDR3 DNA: TGCAGCGTGAAATCCGTCGGGATCCTGAACACTGAAGCTTTCTTT. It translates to CSVKSVGILNTEAFF.

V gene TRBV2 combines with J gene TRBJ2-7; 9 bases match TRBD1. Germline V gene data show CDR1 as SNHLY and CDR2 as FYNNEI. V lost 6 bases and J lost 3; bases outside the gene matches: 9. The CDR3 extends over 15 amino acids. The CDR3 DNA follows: TGTGCCAGCAGGGGGGACAGGGTGGGCCTCTACGAGCAGTACTTC. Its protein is CASRGDRVGLYEQYF.

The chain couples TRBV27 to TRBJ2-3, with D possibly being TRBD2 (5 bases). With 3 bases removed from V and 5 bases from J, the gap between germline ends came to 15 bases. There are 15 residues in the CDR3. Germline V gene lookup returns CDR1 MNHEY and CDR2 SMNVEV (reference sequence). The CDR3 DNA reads TGTGCCAGCAGTTTCAGGACTCATGAGGGAGATACGCAGTATTTT. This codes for CASSFRTHEGDTQYF.

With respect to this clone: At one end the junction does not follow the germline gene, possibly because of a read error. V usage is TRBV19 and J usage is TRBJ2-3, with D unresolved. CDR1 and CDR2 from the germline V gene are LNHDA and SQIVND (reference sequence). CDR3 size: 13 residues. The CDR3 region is CASSIDLTVTQYF. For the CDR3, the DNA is TGTGCCAGTAGTATAGATCTTACAGTTACGCAGTATTTT.

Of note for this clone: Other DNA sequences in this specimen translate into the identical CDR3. This chain's CDR3 is CASSLQGGNEKLFF. DNA of the CDR3: TGTGCCAGCAGCCTACAGGGTGGGAATGAAAAACTGTTTTTT. The V and J genes are TRBV7-9 and TRBJ1-4, with D perhaps matching TRBD1 (6 bases). The germline gives CDR1 SEHNR, CDR2 FQNEAQ (reference sequence). The V end was cut by 5 bases, the J end by 5 bases, with 12 bases between. This CDR3 spans 14 amino acids.

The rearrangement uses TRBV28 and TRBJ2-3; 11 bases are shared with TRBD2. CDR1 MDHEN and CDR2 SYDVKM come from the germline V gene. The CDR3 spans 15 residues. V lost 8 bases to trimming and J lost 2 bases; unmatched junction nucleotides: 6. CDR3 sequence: CASVRTSGYTDTQYF. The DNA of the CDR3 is TGTGCCAGCGTTAGGACTAGCGGGTACACAGATACGCAGTATTTT.

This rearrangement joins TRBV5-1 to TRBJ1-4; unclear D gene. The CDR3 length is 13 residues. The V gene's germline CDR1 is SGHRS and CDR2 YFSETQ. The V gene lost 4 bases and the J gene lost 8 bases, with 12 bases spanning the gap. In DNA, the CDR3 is TGCGCCAGCAGCCCCGCCCGTGGAGAAAAACTGTTTTTT. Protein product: CASSPARGEKLFF. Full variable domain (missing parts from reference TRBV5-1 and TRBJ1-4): KAGVTQTPRYLIKTRGQQVTLSCSPISGHRSVSWYQQTPGQGLQFLFEYFSETQRNKGNFPGRFSGRQFSNSRSEMNVSTLELGDSALYLCASSPARGEKLFFGSGTQLSVL.